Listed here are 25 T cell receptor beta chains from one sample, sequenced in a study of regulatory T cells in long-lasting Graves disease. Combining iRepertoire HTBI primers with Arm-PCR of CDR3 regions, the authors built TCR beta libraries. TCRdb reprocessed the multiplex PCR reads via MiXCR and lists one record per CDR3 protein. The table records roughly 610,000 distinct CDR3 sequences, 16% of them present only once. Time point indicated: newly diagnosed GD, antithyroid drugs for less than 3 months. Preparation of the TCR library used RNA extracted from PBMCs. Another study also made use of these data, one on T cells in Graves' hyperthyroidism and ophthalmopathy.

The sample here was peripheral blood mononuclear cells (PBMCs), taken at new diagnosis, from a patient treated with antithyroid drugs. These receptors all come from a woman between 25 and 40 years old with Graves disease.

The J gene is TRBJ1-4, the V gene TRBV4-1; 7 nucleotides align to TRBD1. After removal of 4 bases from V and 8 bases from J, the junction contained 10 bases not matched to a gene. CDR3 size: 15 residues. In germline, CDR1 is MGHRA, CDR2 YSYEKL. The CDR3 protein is CASSRRQGTEEKLFF. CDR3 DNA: TGCGCCAGCAGCCGTCGACAGGGAACGGAGGAAAAACTGTTTTTT.

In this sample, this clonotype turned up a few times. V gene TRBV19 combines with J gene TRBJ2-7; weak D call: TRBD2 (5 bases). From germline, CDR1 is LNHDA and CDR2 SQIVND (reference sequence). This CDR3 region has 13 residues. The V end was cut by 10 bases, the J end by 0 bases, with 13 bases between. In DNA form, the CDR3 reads TGTGCCACCCAGGACGGAGGCTCCTACGAGCAGTACTTC. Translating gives CATQDGGSYEQYF.

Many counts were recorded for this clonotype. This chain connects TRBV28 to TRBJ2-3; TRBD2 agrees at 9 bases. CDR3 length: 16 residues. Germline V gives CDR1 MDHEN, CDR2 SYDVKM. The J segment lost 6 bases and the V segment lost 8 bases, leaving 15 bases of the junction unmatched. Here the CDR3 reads CASRSFSSGKSDTQYF. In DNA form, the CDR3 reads TGTGCCAGCCGAAGCTTTTCTAGCGGGAAGTCGGATACGCAGTATTTT.

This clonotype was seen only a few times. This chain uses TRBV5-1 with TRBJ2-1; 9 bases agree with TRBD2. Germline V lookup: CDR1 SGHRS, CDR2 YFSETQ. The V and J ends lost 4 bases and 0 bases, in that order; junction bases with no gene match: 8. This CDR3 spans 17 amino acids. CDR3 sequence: CASSPGTSLSSYNEQFF. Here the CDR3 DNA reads TGCGCCAGCAGCCCCGGGACTAGCTTGTCCTCCTACAATGAGCAGTTCTTC.

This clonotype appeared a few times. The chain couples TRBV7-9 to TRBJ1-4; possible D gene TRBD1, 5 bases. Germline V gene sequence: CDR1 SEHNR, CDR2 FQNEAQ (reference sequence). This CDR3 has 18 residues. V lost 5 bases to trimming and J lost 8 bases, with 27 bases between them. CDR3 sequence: CASSNATVMRSRGEKLFF. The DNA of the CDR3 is TGTGCCAGCAGCAACGCGACAGTTATGAGGAGCCGGGGGGAAAAACTGTTTTTT.

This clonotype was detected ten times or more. The CDR3 protein is CASSEVRTGGGYTF. The DNA of the CDR3 is TGTGCCAGCAGTGAAGTGAGGACAGGGGGTGGCTACACCTTC. The rearrangement joins TRBV2 to TRBJ1-2; 10 bases align to TRBD1. The CDR3 length is 14 residues. The ends lost 1 base at V and 7 bases at J; junction bases unmatched: 3. The germline V gene has CDR1 SNHLY and CDR2 FYNNEI.

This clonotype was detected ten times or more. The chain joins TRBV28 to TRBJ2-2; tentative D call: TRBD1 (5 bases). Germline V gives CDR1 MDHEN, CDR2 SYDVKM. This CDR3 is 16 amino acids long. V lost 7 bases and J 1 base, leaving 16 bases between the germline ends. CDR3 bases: TGTGCCAGCACTCATCTGGGGCACATGAACACCGGGGAGCTGTTTTTT. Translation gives CASTHLGHMNTGELFF.

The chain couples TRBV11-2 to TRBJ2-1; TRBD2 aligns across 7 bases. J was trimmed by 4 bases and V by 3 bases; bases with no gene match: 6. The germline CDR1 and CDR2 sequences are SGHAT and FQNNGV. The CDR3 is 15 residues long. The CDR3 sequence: CASSFGDYTYNEQFF. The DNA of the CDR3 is TGTGCCAGCAGCTTTGGGGACTATACGTACAATGAGCAGTTCTTC.

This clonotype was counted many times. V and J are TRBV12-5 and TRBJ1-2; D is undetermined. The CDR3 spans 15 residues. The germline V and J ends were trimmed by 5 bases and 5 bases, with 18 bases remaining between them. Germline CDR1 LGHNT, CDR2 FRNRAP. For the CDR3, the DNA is TGTGCTAGTGGTAAACGCCGGGCTAGAGGTTATGGCTACACCTTC. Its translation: CASGKRRARGYGYTF.

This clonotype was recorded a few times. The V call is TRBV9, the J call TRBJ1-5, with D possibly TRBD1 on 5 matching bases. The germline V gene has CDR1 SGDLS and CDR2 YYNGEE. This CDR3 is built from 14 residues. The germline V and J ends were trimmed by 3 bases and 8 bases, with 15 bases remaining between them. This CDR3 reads CASSDRDGVEPQHF. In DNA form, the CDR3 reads TGTGCCAGCAGCGACCGGGACGGGGTAGAGCCCCAGCATTTT.

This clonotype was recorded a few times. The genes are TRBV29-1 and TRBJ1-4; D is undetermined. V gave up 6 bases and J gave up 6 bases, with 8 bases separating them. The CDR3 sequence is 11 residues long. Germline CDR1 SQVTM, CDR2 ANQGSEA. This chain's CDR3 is CSVRRDEKLFF. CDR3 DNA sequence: TGCAGCGTCCGGCGGGATGAAAAACTGTTTTTT.

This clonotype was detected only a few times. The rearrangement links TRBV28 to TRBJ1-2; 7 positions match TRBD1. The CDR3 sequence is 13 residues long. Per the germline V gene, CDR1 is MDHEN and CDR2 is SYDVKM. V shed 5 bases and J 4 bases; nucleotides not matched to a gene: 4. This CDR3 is CASSRQGAYGYTF. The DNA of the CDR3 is TGTGCCAGCAGTCGACAGGGCGCCTATGGCTACACCTTC.

CDR3 region: CASSTTPPGYGYTF. CDR3 coding DNA: TGTGCCAGCAGTACCACGCCCCCTGGCTATGGCTACACCTTC. This chain connects TRBV7-2 to TRBJ1-2; no firm D call. The V and J ends lost 6 bases and 4 bases respectively, with 15 bases between them. The CDR3 runs 14 residues. Germline CDR1 reads SGHTA; CDR2 reads FQGNSA.

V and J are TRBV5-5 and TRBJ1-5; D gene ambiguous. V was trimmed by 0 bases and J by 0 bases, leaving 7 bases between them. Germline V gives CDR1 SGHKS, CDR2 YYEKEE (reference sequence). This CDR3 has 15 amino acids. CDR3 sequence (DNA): TGTGCCAGCAGCTTGGATCTGGTTAGCAATCAGCCCCAGCATTTT. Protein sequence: CASSLDLVSNQPQHF.

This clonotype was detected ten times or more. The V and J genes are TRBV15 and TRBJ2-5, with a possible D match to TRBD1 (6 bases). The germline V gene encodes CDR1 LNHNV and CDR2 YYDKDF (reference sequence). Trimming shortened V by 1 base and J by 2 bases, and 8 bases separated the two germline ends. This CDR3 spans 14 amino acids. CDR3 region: CATSRVGQQETQYF. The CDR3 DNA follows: TGTGCCACCAGCAGAGTTGGACAGCAAGAGACCCAGTACTTC. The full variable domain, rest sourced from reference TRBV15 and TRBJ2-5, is DAMVIQNPRYQVTQFGKPVTLSCSQTLNHNVMYWYQQKSSQAPKLLFHYYDKDFNNEADTPDNFQSRRPNTSFCFLDIRSPGLGDTAMYLCATSRVGQQETQYFGPGTRLLVL.

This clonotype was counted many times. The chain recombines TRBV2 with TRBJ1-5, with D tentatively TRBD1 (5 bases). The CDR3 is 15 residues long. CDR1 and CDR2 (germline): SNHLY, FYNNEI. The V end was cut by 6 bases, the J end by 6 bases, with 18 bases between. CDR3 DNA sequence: TGTGCCAGCAGGGGGATAGACAGAATCAGTCAGCCCCAGCATTTT. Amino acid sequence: CASRGIDRISQPQHF.

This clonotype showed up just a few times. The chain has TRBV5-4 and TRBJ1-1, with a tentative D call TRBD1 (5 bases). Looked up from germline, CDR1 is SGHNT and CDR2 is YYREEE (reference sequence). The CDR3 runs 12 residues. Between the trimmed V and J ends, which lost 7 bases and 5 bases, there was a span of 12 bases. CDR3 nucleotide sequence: TGTGCCAGCCGCAGGGAGGGAACTGAAGCTTTCTTT. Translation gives CASRREGTEAFF.

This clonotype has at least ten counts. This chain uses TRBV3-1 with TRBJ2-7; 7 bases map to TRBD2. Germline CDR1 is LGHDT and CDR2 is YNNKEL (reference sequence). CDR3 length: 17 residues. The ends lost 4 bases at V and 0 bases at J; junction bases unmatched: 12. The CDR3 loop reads CASSPTVFGGSSYEQYF. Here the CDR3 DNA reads TGTGCCAGCAGCCCGACGGTTTTTGGCGGGAGCTCCTACGAGCAGTACTTC.

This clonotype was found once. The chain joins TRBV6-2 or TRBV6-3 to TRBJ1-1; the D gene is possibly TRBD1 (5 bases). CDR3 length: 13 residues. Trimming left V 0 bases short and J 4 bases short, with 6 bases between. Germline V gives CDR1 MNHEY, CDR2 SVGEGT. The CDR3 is CASSYSGATEAFF. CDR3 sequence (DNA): TGTGCCAGCAGTTACTCCGGGGCCACTGAAGCTTTCTTT.

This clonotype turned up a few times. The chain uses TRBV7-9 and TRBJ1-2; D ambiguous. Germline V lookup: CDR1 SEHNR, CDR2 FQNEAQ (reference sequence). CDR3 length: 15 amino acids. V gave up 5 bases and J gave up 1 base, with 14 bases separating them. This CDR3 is CASSPVPVNNYGYTF. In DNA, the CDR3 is TGTGCCAGCAGCCCGGTTCCGGTGAATAACTATGGCTACACCTTC.

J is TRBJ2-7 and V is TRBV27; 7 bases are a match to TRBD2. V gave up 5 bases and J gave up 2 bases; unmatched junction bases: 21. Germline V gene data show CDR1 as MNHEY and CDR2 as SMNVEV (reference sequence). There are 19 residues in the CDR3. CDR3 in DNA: TGTGCCAGCAGTCGCTCATTCACCAGACCAGCGGGGTTACCCTACGAGCAGTACTTC. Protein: CASSRSFTRPAGLPYEQYF.

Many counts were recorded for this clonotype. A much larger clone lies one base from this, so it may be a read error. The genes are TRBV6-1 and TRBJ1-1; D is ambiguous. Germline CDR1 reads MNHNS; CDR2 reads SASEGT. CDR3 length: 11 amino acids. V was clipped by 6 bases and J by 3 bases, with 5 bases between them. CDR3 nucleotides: TGTGCCAGCAGGATGGACACTGAAGCTTTCTTT. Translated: CASRMDTEAFF.

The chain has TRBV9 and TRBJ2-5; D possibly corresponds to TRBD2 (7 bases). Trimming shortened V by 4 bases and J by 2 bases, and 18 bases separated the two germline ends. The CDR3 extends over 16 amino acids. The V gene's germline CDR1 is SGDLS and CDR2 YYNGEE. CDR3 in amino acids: CASSPRGLAAQETQYF. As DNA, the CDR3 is TGTGCCAGCAGCCCCCGGGGGCTAGCGGCTCAAGAGACCCAGTACTTC.

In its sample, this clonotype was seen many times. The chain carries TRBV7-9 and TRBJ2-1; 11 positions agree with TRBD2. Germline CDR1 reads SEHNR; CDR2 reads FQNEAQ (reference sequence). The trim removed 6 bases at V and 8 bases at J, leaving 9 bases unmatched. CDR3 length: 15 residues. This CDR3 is CASSPPGLAAHEQFF. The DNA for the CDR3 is TGTGCCAGCAGTCCCCCGGGACTAGCGGCCCATGAGCAGTTCTTC.

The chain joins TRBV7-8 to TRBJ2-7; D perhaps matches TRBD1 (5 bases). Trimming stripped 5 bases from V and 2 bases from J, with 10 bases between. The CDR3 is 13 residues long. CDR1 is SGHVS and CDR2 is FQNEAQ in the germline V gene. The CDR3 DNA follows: TGTGCCAGCAGCGGGGCAGCACCCTACGAGCAGTACTTC. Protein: CASSGAAPYEQYF.